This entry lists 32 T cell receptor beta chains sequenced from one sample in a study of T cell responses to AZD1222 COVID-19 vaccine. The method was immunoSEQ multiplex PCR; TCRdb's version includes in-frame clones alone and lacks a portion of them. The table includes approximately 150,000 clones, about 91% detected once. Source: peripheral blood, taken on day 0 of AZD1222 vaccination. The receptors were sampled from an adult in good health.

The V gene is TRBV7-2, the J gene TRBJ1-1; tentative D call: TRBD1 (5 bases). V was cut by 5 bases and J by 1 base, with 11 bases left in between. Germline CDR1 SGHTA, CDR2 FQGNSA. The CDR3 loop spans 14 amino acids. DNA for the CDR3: TGTGCCAGCAGCCAACGGACAACGAACACTGAAGCTTTCTTT. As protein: CASSQRTTNTEAFF.

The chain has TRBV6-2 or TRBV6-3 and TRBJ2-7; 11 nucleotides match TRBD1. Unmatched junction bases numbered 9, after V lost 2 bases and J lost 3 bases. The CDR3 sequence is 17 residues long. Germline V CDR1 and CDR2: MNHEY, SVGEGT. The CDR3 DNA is TGTGCCAGCAGTTACACTGCCTGGACAGGGGGCCTCTACGAGCAGTACTTC. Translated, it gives CASSYTAWTGGLYEQYF.

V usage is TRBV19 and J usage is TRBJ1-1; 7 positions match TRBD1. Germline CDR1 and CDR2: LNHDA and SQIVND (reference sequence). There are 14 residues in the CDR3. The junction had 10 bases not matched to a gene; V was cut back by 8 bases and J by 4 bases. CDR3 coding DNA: TGTGCCAGTTTGGACAGGCAGGGAACCACTGAAGCTTTCTTT. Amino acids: CASLDRQGTTEAFF. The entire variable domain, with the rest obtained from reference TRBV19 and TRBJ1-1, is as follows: DGGITQSPKYLFRKEGQNVTLSCEQNLNHDAMYWYRQDPGQGLRLIYYSQIVNDFQKGDIAEGYSVSREKKESFPLTVTSAQKNPTAFYLCASLDRQGTTEAFFGQGTRLTVV.

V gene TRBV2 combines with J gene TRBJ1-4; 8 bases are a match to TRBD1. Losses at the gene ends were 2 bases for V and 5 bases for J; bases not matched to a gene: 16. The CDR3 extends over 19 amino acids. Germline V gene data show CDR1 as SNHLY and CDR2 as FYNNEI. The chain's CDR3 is CASSENTPRGQGVNEKLFF. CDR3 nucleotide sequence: TGTGCCAGCAGTGAAAACACTCCCCGAGGACAGGGCGTAAATGAAAAACTGTTTTTT.

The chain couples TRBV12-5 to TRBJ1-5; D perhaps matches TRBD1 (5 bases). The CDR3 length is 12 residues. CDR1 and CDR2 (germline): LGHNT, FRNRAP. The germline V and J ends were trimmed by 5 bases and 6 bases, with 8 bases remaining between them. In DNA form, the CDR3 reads TGTGCTAGTGGTCCCGGGGGTCAGCCCCAGCATTTT. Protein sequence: CASGPGGQPQHF.

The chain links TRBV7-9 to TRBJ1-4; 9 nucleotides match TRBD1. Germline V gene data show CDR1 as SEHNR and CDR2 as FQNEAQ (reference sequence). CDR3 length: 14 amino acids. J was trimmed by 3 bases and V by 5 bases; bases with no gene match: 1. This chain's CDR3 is CASSGTGPNEKLFF. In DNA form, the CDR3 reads TGTGCCAGCAGCGGGACAGGGCCTAATGAAAAACTGTTTTTT.

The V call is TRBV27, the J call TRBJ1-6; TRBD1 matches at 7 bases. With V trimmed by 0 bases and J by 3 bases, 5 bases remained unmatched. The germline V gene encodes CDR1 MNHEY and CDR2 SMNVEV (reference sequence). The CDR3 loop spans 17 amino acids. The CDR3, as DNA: TGTGCCAGCAGTTTATCGGGGACAGCTAACTATAATTCACCCCTCCACTTT. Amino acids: CASSLSGTANYNSPLHF.

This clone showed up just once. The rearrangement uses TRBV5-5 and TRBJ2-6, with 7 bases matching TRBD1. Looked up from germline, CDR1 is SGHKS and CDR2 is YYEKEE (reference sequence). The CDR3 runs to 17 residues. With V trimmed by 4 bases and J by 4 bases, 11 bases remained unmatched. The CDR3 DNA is TGTGCCAGCAGCCCAGATCCCACAGGGGTAGGGGCCAACGTCCTGACTTTC. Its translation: CASSPDPTGVGANVLTF.

The CDR3 is CASSPRQGDNNEQFF. The DNA of the CDR3 is TGTGCCAGCTCACCACGGCAGGGGGATAACAATGAGCAGTTCTTC. V gene TRBV18 combines with J gene TRBJ2-1; 7 nucleotides agree with TRBD1. The CDR3 consists of 15 residues. Trimming at V came to 1 base and at J to 5 bases, leaving 5 bases not matched to a gene. Germline values: CDR1 KGHSH, CDR2 LQKENI.

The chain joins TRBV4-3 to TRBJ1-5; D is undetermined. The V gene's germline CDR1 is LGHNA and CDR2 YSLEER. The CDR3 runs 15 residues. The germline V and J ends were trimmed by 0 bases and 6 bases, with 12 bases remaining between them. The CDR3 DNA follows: TGCGCCAGCAGCCAAGAAAAAGGTTTCGCTCAGCCCCAGCATTTT. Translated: CASSQEKGFAQPQHF.

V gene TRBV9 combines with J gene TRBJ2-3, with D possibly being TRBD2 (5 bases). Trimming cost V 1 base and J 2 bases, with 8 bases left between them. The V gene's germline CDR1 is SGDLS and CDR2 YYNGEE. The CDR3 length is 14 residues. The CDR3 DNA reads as TGTGCCAGCAGCGTAACTAGGAACACAGATACGCAGTATTTT. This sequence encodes CASSVTRNTDTQYF.

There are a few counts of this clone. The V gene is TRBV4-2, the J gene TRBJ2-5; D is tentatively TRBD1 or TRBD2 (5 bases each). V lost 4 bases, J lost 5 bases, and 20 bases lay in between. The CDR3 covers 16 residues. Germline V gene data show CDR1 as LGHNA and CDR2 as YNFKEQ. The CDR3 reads CASSPEGMAGGETQYF. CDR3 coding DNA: TGTGCCAGCAGCCCCGAGGGGATGGCGGGCGGGGAGACCCAGTACTTC.

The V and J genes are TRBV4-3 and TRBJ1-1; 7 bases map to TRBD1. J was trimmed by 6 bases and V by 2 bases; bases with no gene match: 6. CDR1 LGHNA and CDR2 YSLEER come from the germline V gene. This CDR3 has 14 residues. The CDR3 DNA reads TGCGCCAGCAGCCAATCAGGGGGGTACTCTGAAGCTTTCTTT. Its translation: CASSQSGGYSEAFF.

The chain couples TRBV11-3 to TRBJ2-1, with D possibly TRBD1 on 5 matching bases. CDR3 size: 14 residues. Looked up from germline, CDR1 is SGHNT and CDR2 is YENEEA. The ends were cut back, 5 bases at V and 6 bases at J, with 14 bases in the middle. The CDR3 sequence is CASSPPGRANEQFF. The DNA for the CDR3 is TGTGCCAGCAGCCCCCCGGGCAGGGCCAATGAGCAGTTCTTC.

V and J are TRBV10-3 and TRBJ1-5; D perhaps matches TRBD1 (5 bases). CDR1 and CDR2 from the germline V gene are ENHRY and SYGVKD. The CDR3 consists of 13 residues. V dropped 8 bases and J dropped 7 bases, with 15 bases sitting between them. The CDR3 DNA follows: TGTGCCATCCAGGTCAGGGTCGGACAGCCCCAGCATTTT. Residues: CAIQVRVGQPQHF.

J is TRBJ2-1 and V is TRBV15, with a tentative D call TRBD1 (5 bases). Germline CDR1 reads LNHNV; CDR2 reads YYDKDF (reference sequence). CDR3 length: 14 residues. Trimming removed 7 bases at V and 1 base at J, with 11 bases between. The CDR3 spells CATTGPGSYNEQFF. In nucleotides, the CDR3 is TGTGCCACCACAGGGCCAGGTTCCTACAATGAGCAGTTCTTC.

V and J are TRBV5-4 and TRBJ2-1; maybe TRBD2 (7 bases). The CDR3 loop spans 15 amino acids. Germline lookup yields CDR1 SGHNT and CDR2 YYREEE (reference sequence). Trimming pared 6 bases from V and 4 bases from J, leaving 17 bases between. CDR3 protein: CASIKGGGRYNEQFF. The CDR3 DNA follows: TGTGCCAGCATTAAGGGAGGGGGACGGTACAATGAGCAGTTCTTC.

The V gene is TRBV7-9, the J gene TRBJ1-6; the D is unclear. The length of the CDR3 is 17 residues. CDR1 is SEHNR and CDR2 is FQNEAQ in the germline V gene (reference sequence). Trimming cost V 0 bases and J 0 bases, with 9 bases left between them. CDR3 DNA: TGTGCCAGCAGCTTAGCGCGGCGGAGCTCCTATAATTCACCCCTCCACTTT. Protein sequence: CASSLARRSSYNSPLHF.

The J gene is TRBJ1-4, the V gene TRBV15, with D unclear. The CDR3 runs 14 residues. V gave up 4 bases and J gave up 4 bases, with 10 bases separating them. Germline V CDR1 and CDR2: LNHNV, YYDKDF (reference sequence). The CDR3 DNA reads TGTGCCACCAGCATGAGAAGTCTTAATGAAAAACTGTTTTTT. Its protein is CATSMRSLNEKLFF.

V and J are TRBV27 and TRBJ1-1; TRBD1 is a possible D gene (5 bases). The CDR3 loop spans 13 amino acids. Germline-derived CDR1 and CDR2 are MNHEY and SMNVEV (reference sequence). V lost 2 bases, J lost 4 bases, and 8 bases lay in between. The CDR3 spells CASSLMGVTEAFF. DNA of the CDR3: TGTGCCAGCAGTTTAATGGGGGTCACTGAAGCTTTCTTT.

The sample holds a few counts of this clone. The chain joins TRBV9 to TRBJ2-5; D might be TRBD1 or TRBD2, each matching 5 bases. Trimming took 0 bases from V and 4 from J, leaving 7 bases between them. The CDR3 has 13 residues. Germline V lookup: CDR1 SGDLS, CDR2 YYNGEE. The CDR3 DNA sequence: TGTGCCAGCAGCGTAGGTGGGGGAGAGACCCAGTACTTC. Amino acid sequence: CASSVGGGETQYF. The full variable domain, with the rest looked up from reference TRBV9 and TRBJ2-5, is DSGVTQTPKHLITATGQRVTLRCSPRSGDLSVYWYQQSLDQGLQFLIQYYNGEERAKGNILERFSAQQFPDLHSELNLSSLELGDSALYFCASSVGGGETQYFGPGTRLLVL.

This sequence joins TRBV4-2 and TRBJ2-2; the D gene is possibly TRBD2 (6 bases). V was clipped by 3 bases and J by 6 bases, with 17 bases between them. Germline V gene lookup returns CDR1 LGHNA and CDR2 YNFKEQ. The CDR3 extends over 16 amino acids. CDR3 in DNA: TGTGCCAGCAGCCACGGGACTGGGGAGAAGGCCGGGGAGCTGTTTTTT. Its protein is CASSHGTGEKAGELFF.

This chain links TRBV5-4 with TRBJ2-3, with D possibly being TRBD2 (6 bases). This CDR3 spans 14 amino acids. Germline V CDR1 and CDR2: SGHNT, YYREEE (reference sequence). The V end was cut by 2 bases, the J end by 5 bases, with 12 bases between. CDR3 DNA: TGTGCCAGCAGCTTACCGGGGGAAGGAGATACGCAGTATTTT. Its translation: CASSLPGEGDTQYF.

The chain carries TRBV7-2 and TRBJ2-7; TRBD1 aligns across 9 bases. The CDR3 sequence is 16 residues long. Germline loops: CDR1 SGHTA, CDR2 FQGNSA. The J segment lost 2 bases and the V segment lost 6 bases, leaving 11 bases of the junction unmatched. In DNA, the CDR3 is TGTGCCAGCAGTCTTACCGGGACAGGGATTGCCTACGAGCAGTACTTC. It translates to CASSLTGTGIAYEQYF.

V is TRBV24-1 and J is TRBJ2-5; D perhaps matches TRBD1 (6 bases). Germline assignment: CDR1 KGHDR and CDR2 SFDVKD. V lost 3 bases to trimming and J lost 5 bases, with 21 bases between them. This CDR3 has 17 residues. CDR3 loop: CATSDRTLPGRGETQYF. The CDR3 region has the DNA TGTGCCACCAGTGATCGTACATTACCGGGCAGGGGTGAGACCCAGTACTTC.

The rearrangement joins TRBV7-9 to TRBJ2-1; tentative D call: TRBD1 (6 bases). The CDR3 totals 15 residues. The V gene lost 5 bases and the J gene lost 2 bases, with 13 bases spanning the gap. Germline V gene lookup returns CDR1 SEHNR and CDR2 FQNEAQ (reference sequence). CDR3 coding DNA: TGTGCCAGCAGCACCACAGGGACCGCCTACAATGAGCAGTTCTTC. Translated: CASSTTGTAYNEQFF. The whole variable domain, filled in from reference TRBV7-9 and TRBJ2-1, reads DTGVSQNPRHKITKRGQNVTFRCDPISEHNRLYWYRQTLGQGPEFLTYFQNEAQLEKSRLLSDRFSAERPKGSFSTLEIQRTEQGDSAMYLCASSTTGTAYNEQFFGPGTRLTVL.

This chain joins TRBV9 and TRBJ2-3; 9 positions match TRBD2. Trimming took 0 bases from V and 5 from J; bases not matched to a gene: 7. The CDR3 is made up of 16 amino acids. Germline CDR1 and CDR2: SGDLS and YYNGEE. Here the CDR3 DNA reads TGTGCCAGCAGCGTAGTCGGCGGGAGGGTAGGAGATACGCAGTATTTT. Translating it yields CASSVVGGRVGDTQYF.

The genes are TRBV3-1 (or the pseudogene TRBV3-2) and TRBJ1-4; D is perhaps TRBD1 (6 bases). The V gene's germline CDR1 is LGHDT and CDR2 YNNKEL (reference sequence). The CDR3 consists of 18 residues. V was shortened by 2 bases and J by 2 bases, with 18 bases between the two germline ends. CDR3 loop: CASSQRLPQGYTNEKLFF. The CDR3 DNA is TGTGCCAGCAGCCAAAGGCTCCCGCAGGGGTACACTAATGAAAAACTGTTTTTT.

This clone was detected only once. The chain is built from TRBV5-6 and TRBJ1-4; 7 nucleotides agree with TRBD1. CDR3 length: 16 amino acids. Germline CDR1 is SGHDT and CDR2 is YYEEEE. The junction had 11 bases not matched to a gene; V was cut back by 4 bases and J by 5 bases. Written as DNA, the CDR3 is TGTGCCAGCAGCAGACAGGGTGCGAGGGGGAATGAAAAACTGTTTTTT. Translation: CASSRQGARGNEKLFF.

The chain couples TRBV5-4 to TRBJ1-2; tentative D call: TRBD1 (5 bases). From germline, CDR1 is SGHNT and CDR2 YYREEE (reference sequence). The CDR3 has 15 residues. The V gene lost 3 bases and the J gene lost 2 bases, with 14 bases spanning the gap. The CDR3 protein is CASSSPGRRNYGYTF. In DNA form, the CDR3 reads TGTGCCAGCAGCTCACCGGGACGGCGGAACTATGGCTACACCTTC.

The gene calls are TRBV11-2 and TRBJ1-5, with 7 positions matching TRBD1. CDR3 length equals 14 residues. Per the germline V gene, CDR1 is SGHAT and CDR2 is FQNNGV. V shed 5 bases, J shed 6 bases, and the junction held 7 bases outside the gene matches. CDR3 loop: CASSLTGSGQPQHF. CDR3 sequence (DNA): TGTGCCAGCAGCCTGACAGGGTCGGGTCAGCCCCAGCATTTT. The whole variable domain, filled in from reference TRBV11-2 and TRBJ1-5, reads EAGVAQSPRYKIIEKRQSVAFWCNPISGHATLYWYQQILGQGPKLLIQFQNNGVVDDSQLPKDRFSAERLKGVDSTLKIQPAKLEDSAVYLCASSLTGSGQPQHFGDGTRLSIL.

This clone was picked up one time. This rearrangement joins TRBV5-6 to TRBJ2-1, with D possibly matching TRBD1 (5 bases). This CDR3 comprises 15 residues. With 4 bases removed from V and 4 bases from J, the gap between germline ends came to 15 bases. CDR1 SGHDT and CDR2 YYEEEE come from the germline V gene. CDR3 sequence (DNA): TGTGCCAGCAGCGGACGGACAAGTCATTACAATGAGCAGTTCTTC. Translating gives CASSGRTSHYNEQFF.